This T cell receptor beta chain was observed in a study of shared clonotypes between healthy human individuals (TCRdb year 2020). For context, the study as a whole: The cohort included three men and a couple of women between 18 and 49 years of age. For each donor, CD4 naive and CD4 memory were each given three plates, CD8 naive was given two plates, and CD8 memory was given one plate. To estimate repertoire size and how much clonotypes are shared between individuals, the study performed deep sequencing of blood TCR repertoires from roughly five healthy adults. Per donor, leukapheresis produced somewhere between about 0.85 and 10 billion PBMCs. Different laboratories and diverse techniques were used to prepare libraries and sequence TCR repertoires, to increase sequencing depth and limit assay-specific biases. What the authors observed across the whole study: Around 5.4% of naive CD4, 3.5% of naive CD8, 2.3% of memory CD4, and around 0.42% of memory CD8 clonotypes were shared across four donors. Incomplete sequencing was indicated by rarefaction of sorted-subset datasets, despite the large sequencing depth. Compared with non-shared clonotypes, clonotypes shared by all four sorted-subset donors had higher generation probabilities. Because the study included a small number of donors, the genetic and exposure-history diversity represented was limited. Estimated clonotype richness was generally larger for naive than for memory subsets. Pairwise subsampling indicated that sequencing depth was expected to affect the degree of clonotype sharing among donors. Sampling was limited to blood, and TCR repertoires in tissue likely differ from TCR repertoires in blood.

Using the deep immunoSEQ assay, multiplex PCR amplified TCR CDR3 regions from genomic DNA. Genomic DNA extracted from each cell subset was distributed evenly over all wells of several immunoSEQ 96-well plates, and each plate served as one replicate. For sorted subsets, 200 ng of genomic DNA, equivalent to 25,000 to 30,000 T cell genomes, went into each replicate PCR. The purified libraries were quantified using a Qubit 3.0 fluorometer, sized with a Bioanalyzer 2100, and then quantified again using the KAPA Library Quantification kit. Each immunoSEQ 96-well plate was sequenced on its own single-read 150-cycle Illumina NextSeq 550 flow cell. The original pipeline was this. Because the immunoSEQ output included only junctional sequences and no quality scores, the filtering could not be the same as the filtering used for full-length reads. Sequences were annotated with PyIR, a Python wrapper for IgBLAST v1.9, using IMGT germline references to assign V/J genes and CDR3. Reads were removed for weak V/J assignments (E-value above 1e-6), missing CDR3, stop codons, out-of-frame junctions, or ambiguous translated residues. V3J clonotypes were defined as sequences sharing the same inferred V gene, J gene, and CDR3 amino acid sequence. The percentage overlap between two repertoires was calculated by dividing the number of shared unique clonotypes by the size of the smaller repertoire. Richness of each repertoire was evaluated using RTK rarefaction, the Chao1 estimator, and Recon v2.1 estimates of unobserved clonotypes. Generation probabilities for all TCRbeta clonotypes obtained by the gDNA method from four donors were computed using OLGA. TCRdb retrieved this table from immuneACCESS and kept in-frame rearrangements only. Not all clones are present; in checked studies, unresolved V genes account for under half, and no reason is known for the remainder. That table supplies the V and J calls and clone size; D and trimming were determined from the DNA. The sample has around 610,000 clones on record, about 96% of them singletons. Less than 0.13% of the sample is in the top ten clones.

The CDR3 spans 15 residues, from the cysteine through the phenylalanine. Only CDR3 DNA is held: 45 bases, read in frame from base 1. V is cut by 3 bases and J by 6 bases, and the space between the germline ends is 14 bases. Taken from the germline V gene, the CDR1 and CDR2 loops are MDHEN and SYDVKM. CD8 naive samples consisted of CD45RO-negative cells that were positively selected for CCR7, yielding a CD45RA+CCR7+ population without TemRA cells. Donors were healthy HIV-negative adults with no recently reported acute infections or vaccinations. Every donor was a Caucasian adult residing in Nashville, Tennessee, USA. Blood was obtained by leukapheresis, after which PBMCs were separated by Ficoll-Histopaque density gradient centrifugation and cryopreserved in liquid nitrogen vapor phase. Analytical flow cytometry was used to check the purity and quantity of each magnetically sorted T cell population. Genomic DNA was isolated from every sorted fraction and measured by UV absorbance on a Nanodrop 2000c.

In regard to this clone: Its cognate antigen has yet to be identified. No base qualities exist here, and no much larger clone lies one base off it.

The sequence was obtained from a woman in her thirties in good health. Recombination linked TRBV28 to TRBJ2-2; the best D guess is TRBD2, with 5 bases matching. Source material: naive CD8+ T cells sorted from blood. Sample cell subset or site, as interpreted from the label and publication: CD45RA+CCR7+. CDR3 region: CASSFLTRTPGELFF. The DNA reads TGTGCCAGCAGTTTCCTCACTAGAACGCCCGGGGAGCTGTTTTTT. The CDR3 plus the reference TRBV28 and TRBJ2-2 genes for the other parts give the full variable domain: DVKVTQSSRYLVKRTGEKVFLECVQDMDHENMFWYRQDPGLGLRLIYFSYDVKMKEKGDIPEGYSVSREKKERFSLILESASTNQTSMYLCASSFLTRTPGELFFGEGSRLTVL.